This TCR beta chain was recovered during a study of blood T cell repertoires in COVID-19. CDR1 is SEHNR and CDR2 is FQNEAQ in the germline V gene (reference sequence). The V end was cut by 3 bases, the J end by 4 bases, with 18 bases between. There are 16 residues in the CDR3. Per the original methods: Cell counts per sample came from amplifying reference gene primers. Libraries were prepared by immunoSEQ multiplex PCR; TCRdb keeps only in-frame clonotypes and omits some of them. V, J and clone size derive from that table, while D and trimming were established from the DNA sequence. The repertoire holds approximately 250,000 clones, roughly 86% seen once, with roughly 4% in the top ten.

The chain is built from TRBV7-9 and TRBJ1-2, with a tentative D call TRBD1 (5 bases). Sequencing used peripheral blood. The receptor was derived from a young man with active or convalescent COVID-19. The CDR3 here is CASSFPVQGGGYGYTF. CDR3 DNA: TGTGCCAGCAGCTTCCCTGTCCAGGGAGGAGGCTATGGCTACACCTTC.